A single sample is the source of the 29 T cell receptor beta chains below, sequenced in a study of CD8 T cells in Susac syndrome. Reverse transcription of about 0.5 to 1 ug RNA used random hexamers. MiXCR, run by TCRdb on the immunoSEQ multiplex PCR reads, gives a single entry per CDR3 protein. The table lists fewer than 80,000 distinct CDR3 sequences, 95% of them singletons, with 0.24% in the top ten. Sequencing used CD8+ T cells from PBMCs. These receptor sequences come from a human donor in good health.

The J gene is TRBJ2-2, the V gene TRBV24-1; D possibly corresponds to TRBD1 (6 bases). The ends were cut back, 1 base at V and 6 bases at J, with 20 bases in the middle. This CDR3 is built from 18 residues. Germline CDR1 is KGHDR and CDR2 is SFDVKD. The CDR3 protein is CATSDLTGPGGSSGELFF. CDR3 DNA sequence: TGTGCCACCAGTGATTTAACAGGGCCGGGTGGCTCTTCCGGGGAGCTGTTTTTT.

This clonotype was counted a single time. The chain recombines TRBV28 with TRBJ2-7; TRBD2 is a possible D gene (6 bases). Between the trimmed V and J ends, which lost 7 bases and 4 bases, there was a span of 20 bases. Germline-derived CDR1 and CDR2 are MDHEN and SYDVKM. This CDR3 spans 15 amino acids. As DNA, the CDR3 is TGTGCCAGCATTCCTGGGGCTTCGGCGGGGTACGAGCAGTACTTC. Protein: CASIPGASAGYEQYF.

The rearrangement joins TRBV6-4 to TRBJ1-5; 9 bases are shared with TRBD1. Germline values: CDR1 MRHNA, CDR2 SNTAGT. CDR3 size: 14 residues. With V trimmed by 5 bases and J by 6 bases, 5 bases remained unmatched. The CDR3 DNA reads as TGTGCCAGCAGTAGGGACAGGGTCCGTCAGCCCCAGCATTTT. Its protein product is CASSRDRVRQPQHF.

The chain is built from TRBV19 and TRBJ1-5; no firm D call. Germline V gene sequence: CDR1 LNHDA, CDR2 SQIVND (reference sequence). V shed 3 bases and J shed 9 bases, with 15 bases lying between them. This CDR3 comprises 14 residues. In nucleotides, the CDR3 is TGTGCCAGTAGTATGGCTCCGGGCCCGCGGCCCCAGCATTTT. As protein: CASSMAPGPRPQHF.

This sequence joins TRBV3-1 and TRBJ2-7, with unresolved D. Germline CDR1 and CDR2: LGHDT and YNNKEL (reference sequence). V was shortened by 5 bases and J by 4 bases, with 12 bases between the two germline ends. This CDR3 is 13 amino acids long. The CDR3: CASSKSSRYEQYF. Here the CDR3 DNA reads TGTGCCAGCAGCAAATCTTCGAGGTACGAGCAGTACTTC.

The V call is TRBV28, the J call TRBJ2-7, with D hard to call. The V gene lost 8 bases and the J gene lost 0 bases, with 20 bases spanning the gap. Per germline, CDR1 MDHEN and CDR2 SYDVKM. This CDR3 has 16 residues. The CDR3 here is CASGLADPWSSYEQYF. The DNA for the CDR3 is TGTGCCAGCGGCTTGGCTGATCCCTGGAGCTCCTACGAGCAGTACTTC.

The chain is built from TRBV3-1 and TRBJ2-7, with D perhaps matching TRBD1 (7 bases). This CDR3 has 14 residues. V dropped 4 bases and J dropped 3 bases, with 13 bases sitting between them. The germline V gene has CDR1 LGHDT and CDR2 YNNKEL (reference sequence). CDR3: CASSPPGGNYEQYF. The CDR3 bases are TGTGCCAGCAGCCCCCCAGGGGGGAACTACGAGCAGTACTTC.

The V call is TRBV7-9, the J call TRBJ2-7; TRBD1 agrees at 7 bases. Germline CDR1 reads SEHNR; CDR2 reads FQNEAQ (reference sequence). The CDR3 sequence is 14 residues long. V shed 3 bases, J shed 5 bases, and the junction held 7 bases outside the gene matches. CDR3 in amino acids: CASSFDRETDEQYV. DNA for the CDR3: TGTGCCAGCAGCTTCGACAGGGAAACAGACGAGCAGTACGTC.

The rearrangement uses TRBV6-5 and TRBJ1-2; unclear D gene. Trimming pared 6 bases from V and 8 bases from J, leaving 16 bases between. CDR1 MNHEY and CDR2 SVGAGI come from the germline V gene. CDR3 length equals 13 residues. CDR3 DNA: TGTGCCAGCAGCATGGGTCCCGGCGACGGCTACACCTTC. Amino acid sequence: CASSMGPGDGYTF.

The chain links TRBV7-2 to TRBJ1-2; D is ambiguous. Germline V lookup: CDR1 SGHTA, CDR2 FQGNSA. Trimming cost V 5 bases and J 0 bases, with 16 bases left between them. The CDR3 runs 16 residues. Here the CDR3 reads CASSPQVSPSNYGYTF. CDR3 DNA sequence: TGTGCCAGCAGCCCTCAGGTCTCACCTTCTAACTATGGCTACACCTTC.

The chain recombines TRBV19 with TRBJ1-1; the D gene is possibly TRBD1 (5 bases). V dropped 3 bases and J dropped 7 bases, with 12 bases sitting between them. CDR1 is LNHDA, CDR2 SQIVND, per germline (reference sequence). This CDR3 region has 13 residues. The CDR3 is CASSIGGASEAFF. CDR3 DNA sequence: TGTGCCAGTAGTATCGGAGGGGCTAGTGAAGCTTTCTTT.

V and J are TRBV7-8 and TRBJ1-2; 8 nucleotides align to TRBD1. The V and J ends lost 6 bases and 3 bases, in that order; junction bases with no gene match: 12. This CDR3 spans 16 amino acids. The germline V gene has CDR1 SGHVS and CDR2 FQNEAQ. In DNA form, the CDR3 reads TGTGCCAGCAGTTCTAAGAGGACAGGGATGGACTATGGCTACACCTTC. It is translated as CASSSKRTGMDYGYTF.

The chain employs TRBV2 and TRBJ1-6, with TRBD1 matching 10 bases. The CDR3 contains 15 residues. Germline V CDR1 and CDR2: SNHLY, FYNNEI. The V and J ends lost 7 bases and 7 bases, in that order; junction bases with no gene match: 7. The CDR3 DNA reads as TGTGCCAGCACTGCTTGGACAGGGGGGAATTCACCCCTCCACTTT. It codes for CASTAWTGGNSPLHF.

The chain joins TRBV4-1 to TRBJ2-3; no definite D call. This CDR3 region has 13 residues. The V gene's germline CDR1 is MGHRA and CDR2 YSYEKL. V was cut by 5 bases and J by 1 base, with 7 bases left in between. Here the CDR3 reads CASSSTRTDTQYF. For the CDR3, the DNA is TGCGCCAGCAGCTCGACCCGCACAGATACGCAGTATTTT.

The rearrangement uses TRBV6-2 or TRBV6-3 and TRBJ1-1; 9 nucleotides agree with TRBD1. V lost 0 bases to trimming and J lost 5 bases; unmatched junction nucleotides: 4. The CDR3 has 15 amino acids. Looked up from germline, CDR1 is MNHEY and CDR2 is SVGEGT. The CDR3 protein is CASSYSQGAWTEAFF. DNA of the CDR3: TGTGCCAGCAGTTACTCACAGGGGGCTTGGACTGAAGCTTTCTTT.

The DNA for the CDR3 is TGTGCCACCAGCAGTTGGACTAGCGGGAGCTCCTACGAGCAGTACTTC. It codes for CATSSWTSGSSYEQYF. The J gene is TRBJ2-7, the V gene TRBV15, with 13 bases identical to TRBD2. This CDR3 contains 16 residues. V lost 3 bases, J lost 0 bases, and 2 bases stayed unmatched. Per the germline V gene, CDR1 is LNHNV and CDR2 is YYDKDF (reference sequence).

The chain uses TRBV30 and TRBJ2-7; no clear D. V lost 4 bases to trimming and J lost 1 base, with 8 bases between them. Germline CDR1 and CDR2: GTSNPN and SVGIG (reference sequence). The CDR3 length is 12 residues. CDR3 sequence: CAWIDNSYEQYF. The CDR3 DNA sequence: TGTGCCTGGATTGACAATTCCTACGAGCAGTACTTC.

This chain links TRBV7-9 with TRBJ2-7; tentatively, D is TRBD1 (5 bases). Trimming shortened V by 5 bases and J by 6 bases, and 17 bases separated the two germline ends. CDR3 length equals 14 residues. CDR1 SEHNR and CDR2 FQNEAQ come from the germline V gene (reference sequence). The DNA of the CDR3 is TGTGCCAGCAGCGCGGATGGGGCGCAGGCCGAGCAGTACGTC. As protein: CASSADGAQAEQYV.

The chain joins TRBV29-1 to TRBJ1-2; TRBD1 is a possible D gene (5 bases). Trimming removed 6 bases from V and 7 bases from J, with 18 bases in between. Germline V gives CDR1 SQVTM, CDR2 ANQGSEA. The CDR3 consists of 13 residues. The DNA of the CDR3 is TGCAGCGTCGACCCCCGGGGCGCGGGTGGCTACACCTTC. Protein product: CSVDPRGAGGYTF.

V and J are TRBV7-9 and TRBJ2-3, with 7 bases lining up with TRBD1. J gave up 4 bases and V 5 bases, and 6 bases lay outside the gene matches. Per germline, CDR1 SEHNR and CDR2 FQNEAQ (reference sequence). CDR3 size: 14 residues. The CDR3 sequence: CASSLPQGADTQYF. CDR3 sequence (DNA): TGTGCCAGCAGCCTTCCGCAGGGGGCAGATACGCAGTATTTT.

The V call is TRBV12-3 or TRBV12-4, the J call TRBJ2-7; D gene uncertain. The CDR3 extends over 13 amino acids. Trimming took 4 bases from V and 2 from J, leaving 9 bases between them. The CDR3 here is CASSWLGPYEQYF. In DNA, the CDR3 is TGTGCCAGCAGTTGGCTCGGCCCCTACGAGCAGTACTTC.

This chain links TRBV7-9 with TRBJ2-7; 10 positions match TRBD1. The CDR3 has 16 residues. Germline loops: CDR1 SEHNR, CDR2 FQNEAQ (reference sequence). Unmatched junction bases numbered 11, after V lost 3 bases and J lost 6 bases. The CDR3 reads CASSFGDRGTLGEQYF. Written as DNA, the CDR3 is TGTGCCAGCAGCTTTGGGGACAGGGGCACCCTGGGCGAGCAGTACTTC.

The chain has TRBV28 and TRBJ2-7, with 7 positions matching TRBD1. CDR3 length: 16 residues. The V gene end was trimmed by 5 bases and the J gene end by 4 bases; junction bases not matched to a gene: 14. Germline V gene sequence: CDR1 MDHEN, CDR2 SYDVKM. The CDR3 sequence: CASSPDSGTAAYEQYV. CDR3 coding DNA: TGTGCCAGCAGTCCCGATTCCGGGACAGCTGCTTACGAGCAGTACGTC.

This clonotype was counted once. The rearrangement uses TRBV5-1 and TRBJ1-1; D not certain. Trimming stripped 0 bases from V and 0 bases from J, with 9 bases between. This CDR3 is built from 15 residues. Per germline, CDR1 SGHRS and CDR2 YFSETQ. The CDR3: CASSLVLNMNTEAFF. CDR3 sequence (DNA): TGCGCCAGCAGCTTGGTACTGAATATGAACACTGAAGCTTTCTTT.

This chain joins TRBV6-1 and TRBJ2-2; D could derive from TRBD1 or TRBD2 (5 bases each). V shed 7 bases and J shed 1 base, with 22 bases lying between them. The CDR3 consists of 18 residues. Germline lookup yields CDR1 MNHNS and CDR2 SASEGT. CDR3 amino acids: CASTLYSLGRQNTGELFF. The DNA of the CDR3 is TGTGCCAGCACTCTATATTCCTTGGGACGGCAGAACACCGGGGAGCTGTTTTTT.

The CDR3 DNA is TGTGCCAGCAGTTTATCGGACAGGGAGGTAGAGAACACTGAAGCTTTCTTT. This sequence encodes CASSLSDREVENTEAFF. The chain links TRBV12-3 or TRBV12-4 to TRBJ1-1, with TRBD1 matching 8 bases. The CDR3 loop spans 17 amino acids. Trimming cost V 2 bases and J 1 base; bases outside gene matches: 9.

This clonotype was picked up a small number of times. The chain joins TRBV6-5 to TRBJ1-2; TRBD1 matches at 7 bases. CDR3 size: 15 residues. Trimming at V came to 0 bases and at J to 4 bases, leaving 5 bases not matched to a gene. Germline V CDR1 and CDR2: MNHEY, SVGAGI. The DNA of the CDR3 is TGTGCCAGCAGTTACTCGGAGGGGGCCGGCTATGGCTACACCTTC. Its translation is CASSYSEGAGYGYTF.

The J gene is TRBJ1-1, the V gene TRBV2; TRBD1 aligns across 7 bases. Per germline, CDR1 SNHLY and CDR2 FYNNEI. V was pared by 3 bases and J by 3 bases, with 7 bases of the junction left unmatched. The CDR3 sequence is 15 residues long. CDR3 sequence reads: CASSDTGVPDTEAFF. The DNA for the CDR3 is TGTGCCAGCAGTGATACAGGGGTTCCAGACACTGAAGCTTTCTTT.

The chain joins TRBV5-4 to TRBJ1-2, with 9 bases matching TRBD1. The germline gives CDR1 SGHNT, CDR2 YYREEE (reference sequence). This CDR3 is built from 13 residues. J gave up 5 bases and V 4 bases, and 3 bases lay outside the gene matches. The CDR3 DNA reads TGTGCCAGCAGCCGGGGACAGGGATATGGCTACACCTTC. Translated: CASSRGQGYGYTF.